Detailed here is one T cell receptor beta chain. Its target is not known. The data derive from a study of T cell responses to AZD1222 COVID-19 vaccine. Study-level findings and limits: Spike-specific TCR depth and breadth grew after two AZD1222 doses. Most donors were white British, females outnumbered males, and clonal diversity was possibly underestimated.

Using immunoSEQ multiplex PCR, the repertoire was profiled, and TCRdb retains in-frame clones only, with some absent. The table shows roughly 91,000 clones, with about nine tenths occurring only once. The CDR3 runs to 16 residues. V gave up 5 bases and J gave up 0 bases, with 16 bases separating them. CDR1 is MDHEN and CDR2 is SYDVKM in the germline V gene. The gene calls are TRBV28 and TRBJ1-2, with D unresolved. The source was peripheral blood, collected on day 0 of AZD1222 vaccination. The receptor was isolated from an adult in good health. The CDR3 DNA reads as TGTGCCAGCAGTACGAAGAGTTTGGGTCCTAACTATGGCTACACCTTC. Translating gives CASSTKSLGPNYGYTF.